These T cell receptor beta chains were read from a single sample in a study of blood T cell repertoires in COVID-19. TCRdb keeps only in-frame clones here, not all; method: immunoSEQ multiplex PCR. Among roughly 500,000 clones listed, roughly nine tenths were seen once. The specimen was peripheral blood. The receptors originated from a man aged 18-30 years with COVID-19, enrolled during active disease. CDR3s include the opening cysteine and the closing phenylalanine or tryptophan. The order of the fields is V gene, J gene, clone size, D gene, CDR3 protein, CDR3 DNA. The D gene is left open where the match is weak. Rows give clone size only sometimes, using once, few, many, or a class for an expanded clone.

TRBV7-9,TRBJ2-3,NA,NA,CASSSLGLPRAQYF,TGTGCCAGCAGTTCACTCGGACTACCCCGGGCGCAGTATTTT
TRBV2,TRBJ1-2,NA,NA,CAGMGFPTDGYTF,TGTGCCGGAATGGGCTTCCCAACGGATGGCTACACCTTC
TRBV19,TRBJ2-5,NA,TRBD1,CASSIQTGGETQYF,TGTGCCAGTAGTATCCAGACAGGGGGAGAGACCCAGTACTTC
TRBV7-9,TRBJ1-1,few,TRBD1,CASSSQQGAFLAFF,TGTGCCAGCAGCTCCCAACAGGGGGCTTTTTTAGCTTTCTTT
TRBV27,TRBJ1-5,NA,NA,CASSFGGREQPQHF,TGTGCCAGCAGTTTTGGTGGCAGGGAACAGCCCCAGCATTTT
TRBV4-1,TRBJ2-7,NA,NA,CASSLTRAYEQYF,TGCGCCAGCAGCCTGACTAGAGCCTACGAGCAGTACTTC
TRBV2,TRBJ2-1,NA,NA,CASSEAGVTYNEQFF,TGTGCCAGCAGTGAAGCGGGAGTCACCTACAATGAGCAGTTCTTC
TRBV3-1/TRBV3-2,TRBJ1-2,NA,TRBD1,CASSHIARDRAAGYTF,TGTGCCAGCAGCCATATAGCCCGGGACAGAGCGGCCGGCTACACCTTC
TRBV18,TRBJ1-5,NA,NA,CASSLGGGQPQHF,TGTGCCAGCTCATTGGGAGGCGGTCAGCCCCAGCATTTT
TRBV25-1,TRBJ2-2,NA,TRBD1,CASSRTGLENTGELFF,TGTGCCAGCAGTCGGACAGGGCTTGAGAACACCGGGGAGCTGTTTTTT
TRBV29-1,TRBJ2-1,NA,NA,CSPLSLPFVNEQFF,TGCAGCCCCCTCTCCCTCCCCTTTGTAAATGAGCAGTTCTTC
TRBV27,TRBJ2-2,NA,NA,CASSSGTGELFF,TGTGCCAGCAGTTCAGGGACCGGGGAGCTGTTTTTT
TRBV7-2,TRBJ2-7,NA,NA,CASSLGRGVSYEQYF,TGTGCCAGCAGCCTAGGGCGGGGAGTCTCCTACGAGCAGTACTTC
TRBV6-5,TRBJ2-5,NA,NA,CASPAPGGETQYF,TGTGCCAGCCCGGCACCCGGAGGAGAGACCCAGTACTTC
TRBV7-9,TRBJ1-2,few,NA,CASSERRQRGYGYTF,TGTGCCAGCAGCGAAAGGAGACAGCGGGGCTATGGCTACACCTTC
TRBV29-1,TRBJ2-7,NA,NA,CSVEDLRGEQYF,TGCAGCGTTGAAGATCTTAGGGGGGAGCAGTACTTC
TRBV10-3,TRBJ2-7,once,TRBD2,CAIEPGLAGVEQYF,TGTGCCATCGAACCGGGACTAGCGGGAGTCGAGCAGTACTTC
TRBV24-1,TRBJ2-3,NA,NA,CATSGGGTDTQYF,TGTGCCACCAGTGGCGGGGGCACAGATACGCAGTATTTT
TRBV29-1,TRBJ2-7,once,TRBD1,CSAGPGQGWNEQYF,TGCAGCGCCGGCCCGGGACAGGGCTGGAACGAGCAGTACTTC
TRBV18,TRBJ2-6,NA,TRBD1,CASSPPGQGAGGANVLTF,TGTGCCAGCTCACCACCAGGGCAGGGGGCAGGTGGGGCCAACGTCCTGACTTTC
TRBV7-2,TRBJ2-4,NA,TRBD1,CASSWGTGVNIQYF,TGTGCCAGCAGCTGGGGGACAGGGGTGAACATTCAGTACTTC
TRBV29-1,TRBJ2-5,NA,TRBD1,CSVDRDRETQYF,TGCAGCGTGGACAGGGACAGGGAGACCCAGTACTTC
TRBV19,TRBJ2-2,NA,TRBD2,CASKDLAVPILSGAGELFF,TGTGCCAGTAAAGATCTAGCGGTTCCGATCCTGTCCGGTGCCGGGGAGCTGTTTTTT
TRBV6-5,TRBJ2-7,NA,NA,CASSYSGPYEQYF,TGTGCCAGCAGTTATAGTGGGCCCTACGAGCAGTACTTC
TRBV7-7,TRBJ2-2,NA,NA,CASSLHGALGTGELFF,TGTGCTAGCAGCTTACATGGGGCGTTGGGCACCGGGGAGCTGTTTTTT
TRBV5-1,TRBJ1-1,NA,TRBD1,CASSSGQGNTEAFF,TGCGCCAGCAGCTCCGGACAGGGGAACACTGAAGCTTTCTTT
TRBV7-5,TRBJ2-6,NA,NA,CVRSPTSARDSGANVLTF,TGTGTCAGAAGCCCTACTAGCGCTCGTGACTCTGGGGCCAACGTCCTGACTTTC
TRBV2,TRBJ2-3,once,NA,CASSVTADTQYF,TGTGCCAGCAGTGTAACGGCAGATACGCAGTATTTT
TRBV20-1,TRBJ1-2,NA,NA,CSASSYNYGYTF,TGCAGTGCTAGTTCGTATAACTATGGCTACACCTTC
TRBV15,TRBJ2-3,NA,TRBD2,CATSRDRGGAADTQYF,TGTGCCACCAGCAGAGATAGGGGAGGGGCGGCAGATACGCAGTATTTT
TRBV6-4,TRBJ2-2,NA,NA,CASSVQRGGELFF,TGTGCCAGCAGTGTTCAACGGGGCGGGGAGCTGTTTTTT